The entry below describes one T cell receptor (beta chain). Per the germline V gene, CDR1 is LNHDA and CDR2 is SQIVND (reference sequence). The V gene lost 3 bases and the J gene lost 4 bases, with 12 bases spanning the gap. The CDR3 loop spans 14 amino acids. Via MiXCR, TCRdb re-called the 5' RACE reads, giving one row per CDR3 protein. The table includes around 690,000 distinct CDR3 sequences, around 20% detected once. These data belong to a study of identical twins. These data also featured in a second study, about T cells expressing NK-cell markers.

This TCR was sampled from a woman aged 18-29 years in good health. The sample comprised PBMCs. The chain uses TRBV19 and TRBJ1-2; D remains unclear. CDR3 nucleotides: TGTGCCAGTAGTATGGTCAGCCGACGCTATGGCTACACCTTC. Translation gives CASSMVSRRYGYTF.